Below, 9 T cell receptor beta chains from the same sample are listed, as sequenced in a study of blood T cells in healthy people across ages. A second PCR, run for 7 to 11 cycles, used a sample-barcoded 5' primer plus a J-beta primer mix. TCRdb passed the 5' RACE reads through MiXCR, listing each CDR3 protein once. Here the sample spans about 600,000 distinct CDR3 sequences, around 50% being singletons. Sequences were obtained from blood. The receptors were sampled from an elderly man in good health.

This clonotype was counted many times. The chain carries TRBV6-5 and TRBJ2-7; D call uncertain. Deletions cut 6 bases from V and 2 bases from J, with 20 bases between. The CDR3 is made up of 16 amino acids. Per germline, CDR1 MNHEY and CDR2 SVGAGI. The CDR3 DNA reads as TGTGCCAGCAGCCCATACGGACGTATGGGTACCTACGAGCAGTACTTC. Its translation is CASSPYGRMGTYEQYF.

J is TRBJ2-7 and V is TRBV7-2; D not resolved. This CDR3 has 14 amino acids. Germline V gives CDR1 SGHTA, CDR2 FQGNSA. Trimming took 0 bases from V and 6 from J, leaving 12 bases between them. In DNA, the CDR3 is TGTGCCAGCAGCTTAGCGGCAACGGGTCGCGAGCAGTACTTC. Translation gives CASSLAATGREQYF.

This sequence joins TRBV6-5 and TRBJ2-5, with 9 bases lining up with TRBD1. V gave up 6 bases and J gave up 1 base; unmatched junction bases: 0. From germline, CDR1 is MNHEY and CDR2 SVGAGI. This CDR3 has 13 amino acids. The chain's CDR3 is CASRDRGQETQYF. The CDR3 nucleotides read TGTGCCAGCAGGGACAGGGGCCAAGAGACCCAGTACTTC.

The chain employs TRBV6-6 and TRBJ1-4; TRBD1 matches 10 bases. The CDR3 covers 15 residues. J lost 7 bases, V lost 7 bases, and 9 bases had no gene match. Germline CDR1 MNHNY, CDR2 SVGAGI (reference sequence). The CDR3 region has the DNA TGTGCCAGCAACCCCTCTCGGGACAGGGGTGAAAAACTGTTTTTT. Translated: CASNPSRDRGEKLFF.

The chain recombines TRBV30 with TRBJ1-2; a weak D match, TRBD1 (6 bases). The V and J ends lost 3 bases and 9 bases respectively, with 20 bases between them. The CDR3 has 14 amino acids. Per germline, CDR1 GTSNPN and CDR2 SVGIG (reference sequence). This chain's CDR3 is CAWREMDSKRSYTF. CDR3 bases: TGTGCCTGGAGGGAAATGGACAGTAAGAGAAGCTACACCTTC.

The gene calls are TRBV7-2 and TRBJ2-3, with 7 nucleotides matching TRBD2. This CDR3 spans 16 amino acids. The V segment lost 5 bases and the J segment 0 bases; nucleotides outside the gene matches: 8. Germline loops: CDR1 SGHTA, CDR2 FQGNSA. The CDR3 DNA is TGTGCCAGCAGCCTAGAGCGGGACCCGAGCACAGATACGCAGTATTTT. Its protein is CASSLERDPSTDTQYF.

The chain employs TRBV9 and TRBJ2-3; D call uncertain. V shed 4 bases and J shed 1 base, with 10 bases lying between them. CDR1 and CDR2 from the germline V gene are SGDLS and YYNGEE. CDR3 size: 14 residues. In nucleotides, the CDR3 is TGTGCCAGCAGCCCTAGTATCGGCACAGATACGCAGTATTTT. This translates into CASSPSIGTDTQYF.

This chain joins TRBV3-1 and TRBJ2-7; 10 bases agree with TRBD1. Trimming took 2 bases from V and 7 from J; bases not matched to a gene: 11. Per germline, CDR1 LGHDT and CDR2 YNNKEL (reference sequence). The CDR3 loop spans 16 amino acids. CDR3 sequence: CASSQRAGTGVEEQYF. Here the CDR3 DNA reads TGTGCCAGCAGCCAAAGAGCCGGGACAGGGGTAGAAGAGCAGTACTTC.

The V call is TRBV29-1, the J call TRBJ1-1, with 7 positions matching TRBD1. The CDR3 sequence is 13 residues long. Trimming removed 7 bases from V and 1 base from J; junction bases left unmatched: 6. The germline CDR1 and CDR2 sequences are SQVTM and ANQGSEA. DNA for the CDR3: TGCAGCGCCCGACAGGGAGGGAACACTGAAGCTTTCTTT. Its protein is CSARQGGNTEAFF.